A single sample is the source of the 29 T cell receptor beta chains below, sequenced in a study of blood T cell repertoires in COVID-19. Here immunoSEQ multiplex PCR was the method, and the copy in TCRdb shows in-frame clones only, minus some. The table shows about 340,000 clones, with approximately 92% occurring only once. Sequenced input: PBMCs or T cells enriched from blood (not recorded which). The source of these receptors is a woman aged 25 to 45 who had recovered from COVID-19.

The chain uses TRBV4-3 and TRBJ2-3; 16 bases match TRBD2. Germline values: CDR1 LGHNA, CDR2 YSLEER. The CDR3 runs to 16 residues. Trimming removed 3 bases from V and 4 bases from J; junction bases left unmatched: 1. Here the CDR3 reads CASSQGLAGGADTQYF. The CDR3 DNA reads as TGCGCCAGCAGCCAGGGACTAGCGGGAGGGGCAGATACGCAGTATTTT.

This rearrangement joins TRBV27 to TRBJ2-1; maybe TRBD2 (5 bases). Trimming shortened V by 5 bases and J by 0 bases, and 11 bases separated the two germline ends. Germline V gives CDR1 MNHEY, CDR2 SMNVEV (reference sequence). The CDR3 totals 15 residues. CDR3 amino acids: CASSDTGNSYNEQFF. The DNA for the CDR3 is TGTGCCAGCAGTGATACCGGGAACTCCTACAATGAGCAGTTCTTC.

This chain joins TRBV7-8 and TRBJ2-7, with unresolved D. Trimming stripped 2 bases from V and 0 bases from J, with 14 bases between. The CDR3 contains 16 residues. Looked up from germline, CDR1 is SGHVS and CDR2 is FQNEAQ. CDR3 region: CASSLMGSLSSYEQYF. CDR3 nucleotides: TGTGCCAGCAGCTTAATGGGCAGCCTGAGCTCCTACGAGCAGTACTTC.

This chain joins TRBV15 and TRBJ2-7; 8 nucleotides match TRBD2. Looked up from germline, CDR1 is LNHNV and CDR2 is YYDKDF (reference sequence). This CDR3 is built from 16 residues. V shed 8 bases, J shed 3 bases, and the junction held 15 bases outside the gene matches. CDR3 residues: CATASERAGAGYEQYF. CDR3 nucleotide sequence: TGTGCCACCGCCTCCGAGAGAGCGGGGGCTGGCTACGAGCAGTACTTC.

The chain recombines TRBV28 with TRBJ1-5; tentative D call: TRBD1 (6 bases). This CDR3 has 16 residues. CDR1 is MDHEN, CDR2 SYDVKM, per germline. The ends were cut back, 7 bases at V and 1 base at J, with 17 bases in the middle. This CDR3 reads CASKPGGGGSNQPQHF. The CDR3 DNA is TGTGCCAGCAAACCCGGGGGGGGCGGCAGCAATCAGCCCCAGCATTTT.

The CDR3 bases are TGCGCCAGCAGACTAGCGGAAGAGACCCAGTACTTC. Protein sequence: CASRLAEETQYF. The chain couples TRBV10-2 to TRBJ2-5; 8 bases align to TRBD2. V was clipped by 6 bases and J by 3 bases; unmatched bases: 0. The CDR3 loop spans 12 amino acids. Germline V gene lookup returns CDR1 WSHSY and CDR2 SAAADI.

The V call is TRBV6-6, the J call TRBJ2-1; possibly TRBD2 for D (6 bases). V gave up 3 bases and J gave up 8 bases, with 17 bases separating them. The CDR3 length is 15 residues. Per germline, CDR1 MNHNY and CDR2 SVGAGI (reference sequence). CDR3 DNA sequence: TGTGCCAGCAGTTATAGGGACTTGCTATCACATGAGCAGTTCTTC. As protein: CASSYRDLLSHEQFF.

This clone has a single count. The chain joins TRBV30 to TRBJ1-3; 9 bases match TRBD1. This CDR3 spans 12 amino acids. Per the germline V gene, CDR1 is GTSNPN and CDR2 is SVGIG (reference sequence). V shed 6 bases and J 8 bases; nucleotides not matched to a gene: 5. The CDR3 bases are TGTGCCTGCGTACAGGGGGCCTACACCATATATTTT. It translates to CACVQGAYTIYF.

This chain joins TRBV6-5 and TRBJ1-3, with 9 bases aligning to TRBD1. Germline-derived CDR1 and CDR2 are MNHEY and SVGAGI. The trim removed 6 bases at V and 2 bases at J, leaving 2 bases unmatched. The CDR3 sequence is 14 residues long. In DNA form, the CDR3 reads TGTGCCAGCAGCAGGACAGGGGCTGGAAACACCATATATTTT. It encodes CASSRTGAGNTIYF.

This chain connects TRBV3-1 (or the pseudogene TRBV3-2) to TRBJ1-5; 8 bases align to TRBD1. Per the germline V gene, CDR1 is LGHDT and CDR2 is YNNKEL (reference sequence). This CDR3 contains 15 residues. J lost 3 bases, V lost 1 base, and 2 bases had no gene match. The CDR3 sequence is CASSQGTGINQPQHF. As DNA, the CDR3 is TGTGCCAGCAGCCAAGGGACAGGGATCAATCAGCCCCAGCATTTT.

The DNA of the CDR3 is TGCAGTGCTAGTTGGACGGGGAAACTAGCGGGAGGTTCAGCGGCGGTGTCGGGGGAGCTGTTTTTT. It translates to CSASWTGKLAGGSAAVSGELFF. The chain employs TRBV20-1 and TRBJ2-2; 12 bases agree with TRBD2. The CDR3 spans 22 residues. Germline CDR1 is DFQATT and CDR2 is SNEGSKA (reference sequence). J was trimmed by 8 bases and V by 3 bases; bases with no gene match: 28.

This rearrangement joins TRBV4-3 to TRBJ2-7; a weak D match, TRBD1 (6 bases). Trimming left V 0 bases short and J 2 bases short, with 14 bases between. Germline assignment: CDR1 LGHNA and CDR2 YSLEER. The CDR3 consists of 16 residues. The chain's CDR3 is CASSQDATGSPYEQYF. CDR3 in DNA: TGCGCCAGCAGCCAAGATGCGACAGGTTCTCCCTACGAGCAGTACTTC.

The V and J genes are TRBV27 and TRBJ1-5, with TRBD1 matching 7 bases. CDR3 length equals 14 residues. The junction had 9 bases not matched to a gene; V was cut back by 8 bases and J by 5 bases. Germline V gene sequence: CDR1 MNHEY, CDR2 SMNVEV (reference sequence). Here the CDR3 DNA reads TGTGCCAGCGCCCCGGGACAGCCATATCAGCCCCAGCATTTT. Translating it yields CASAPGQPYQPQHF.

The chain links TRBV19 to TRBJ1-1; D is unclear. The CDR3 spans 14 residues. V lost 3 bases to trimming and J lost 4 bases, with 12 bases between them. Germline V CDR1 and CDR2: LNHDA, SQIVND (reference sequence). The CDR3 is CASSIGATPTEAFF. Here the CDR3 DNA reads TGTGCCAGTAGTATCGGAGCCACCCCCACTGAAGCTTTCTTT.

The J gene is TRBJ1-6, the V gene TRBV10-3; TRBD1 matches at 9 bases. V was pared by 4 bases and J by 9 bases, with 7 bases of the junction left unmatched. The length of the CDR3 is 15 residues. Germline V CDR1 and CDR2: ENHRY, SYGVKD. CDR3 nucleotide sequence: TGTGCCATCAGTGGCCGGACAGGGGATGGTTCACCCCTCCACTTT. Translation gives CAISGRTGDGSPLHF.

J is TRBJ1-5 and V is TRBV7-2, with D tentatively TRBD1 (6 bases). CDR1 SGHTA and CDR2 FQGNSA come from the germline V gene. V lost 6 bases to trimming and J lost 3 bases, with 15 bases between them. The CDR3 runs to 15 residues. Here the CDR3 DNA reads TGTGCCAGCAGTTCTCATGGACAGATCAATCAGCCCCAGCATTTT. It specifies CASSSHGQINQPQHF.

The chain uses TRBV4-1 and TRBJ2-1; TRBD2 might be the D (6 bases). CDR1 is MGHRA and CDR2 is YSYEKL in the germline V gene. The V and J ends lost 3 bases and 5 bases respectively, with 17 bases between them. The CDR3 consists of 16 residues. CDR3 in DNA: TGCGCCAGCAGCCAGTCCGGGACTCGAGCTGACAATGAGCAGTTCTTC. As protein: CASSQSGTRADNEQFF.

The chain carries TRBV18 and TRBJ2-1, with 8 bases matching TRBD1. CDR1 is KGHSH and CDR2 is LQKENI in the germline V gene. V was pared by 5 bases and J by 15 bases, with 9 bases of the junction left unmatched. The CDR3 extends over 12 amino acids. The CDR3, as DNA: TGTGCCAGCTCAACCAACGACAGGGGAACGTTCTTC. As protein: CASSTNDRGTFF.

V gene TRBV19 combines with J gene TRBJ2-1; TRBD2 matches at 8 bases. The CDR3 contains 14 residues. V dropped 7 bases and J dropped 5; count of bases not matched to a gene: 7. The germline gives CDR1 LNHDA, CDR2 SQIVND (reference sequence). The CDR3 loop is CASTAGGYDNEQFF. CDR3 bases: TGTGCCAGTACGGCGGGAGGATATGACAATGAGCAGTTCTTC.

The rearrangement links TRBV29-1 to TRBJ2-7, with TRBD1 matching over 9 bases. The CDR3 sequence is 15 residues long. Unmatched junction bases numbered 12, after V lost 5 bases and J lost 4 bases. Germline CDR1 is SQVTM and CDR2 is ANQGSEA. This chain's CDR3 is CSVRRGQGMAYEQYF. The DNA of the CDR3 is TGCAGCGTTCGCCGAGGACAGGGGATGGCTTACGAGCAGTACTTC.

The chain uses TRBV27 and TRBJ2-7, with 9 bases fitting TRBD2. The CDR3 is 15 residues long. With V trimmed by 5 bases and J by 3 bases, 8 bases remained unmatched. Germline V gene sequence: CDR1 MNHEY, CDR2 SMNVEV (reference sequence). In DNA form, the CDR3 reads TGTGCCAGCAGTACAACTCTAGCGGGGAGCTACGAGCAGTACTTC. Translation gives CASSTTLAGSYEQYF.

The rearrangement uses TRBV5-1 and TRBJ2-2; 10 bases fit TRBD1. This CDR3 has 16 amino acids. Germline CDR1 is SGHRS and CDR2 is YFSETQ. V gave up 0 bases and J gave up 1 base; unmatched junction bases: 0. CDR3 DNA: TGCGCCAGCAGCTTGGGGGACAGGGGGAACACCGGGGAGCTGTTTTTT. This gives the protein CASSLGDRGNTGELFF.

The V gene is TRBV12-1, the J gene TRBJ1-3; the D segment call TRBD1 is taken from the table without a DNA check. TRBV12-1 is labeled a pseudogene. The CDR3 spans 15 residues. CDR3: CASSSTPTGCNTIYF. CDR3 DNA sequence: TGTGCCAGCAGCTCCACACCAACAGGGTGTAACACCATATATTTT.

Turning to this clone: A junction boundary mismatches the germline segment, possibly from a read error. The chain has TRBV7-7 and TRBJ2-3, with 12 positions matching TRBD2. The CDR3 contains 16 residues. The germline V gene encodes CDR1 SSHAT and CDR2 FNYEAQ (reference sequence). The CDR3 region has the DNA TGTGCTAGCAGCCCTCTAGCGGGGGGGAATACAGATACGCAGTATTTT. Translation gives CASSPLAGGNTDTQYF.

The chain joins TRBV18 to TRBJ2-2, with 7 bases that match TRBD1. Trimming at V came to 6 bases and at J to 4 bases, leaving 8 bases not matched to a gene. Per the germline V gene, CDR1 is KGHSH and CDR2 is LQKENI. The CDR3 has 15 amino acids. The CDR3: CASSPGTDTTGELFF. CDR3 nucleotides: TGTGCCAGCTCTCCCGGGACAGATACCACCGGGGAGCTGTTTTTT.

DNA for the CDR3: TGTGCCAGCAGCTTGTGGACGGGGGGCACGAACACCGGGGAGCTGTTTTTT. Amino acid sequence: CASSLWTGGTNTGELFF. The gene calls are TRBV5-6 and TRBJ2-2, with D possibly being TRBD2 (7 bases). This CDR3 has 17 residues. Trimming cost V 1 base and J 0 bases, with 13 bases left between them. CDR1 and CDR2 (germline): SGHDT, YYEEEE.

This chain links TRBV28 with TRBJ2-4; D gene unclear. CDR1 and CDR2 (germline): MDHEN, SYDVKM. The CDR3 runs to 15 residues. Trimming cost V 5 bases and J 0 bases, with 11 bases left between them. The CDR3 protein is CASSQNLLAKNIQYF. CDR3 coding DNA: TGTGCCAGCAGTCAGAACCTTCTAGCCAAAAACATTCAGTACTTC.

The chain carries TRBV28 and TRBJ2-7, with D possibly TRBD2 on 5 matching bases. The CDR3 runs 13 residues. With 6 bases removed from V and 11 bases from J, the gap between germline ends came to 20 bases. Looked up from germline, CDR1 is MDHEN and CDR2 is SYDVKM. The CDR3 is CASRAGERDGKYF. The CDR3 DNA reads as TGTGCCAGCAGGGCAGGTGAGCGCGACGGGAAGTACTTC.

The J gene is TRBJ1-1, the V gene TRBV14; weak D call: TRBD1 (6 bases). Looked up from germline, CDR1 is SGHDN and CDR2 is FVKESK. Trimming cost V 5 bases and J 0 bases, with 7 bases left between them. The length of the CDR3 is 13 residues. DNA of the CDR3: TGTGCCAGCAGCAGGGACATGAACACTGAAGCTTTCTTT. This codes for CASSRDMNTEAFF.